This TCR beta chain was observed in a study of spatial heterogeneity in lung cancer. For the study at large: In the raw reads, each unique TCR and UMI combination was present more than ten times on average. Regarding the study as a whole: The study found ubiquitous expanded tumor TCRs in blood more at resection than follow-up.

CDR1 and CDR2 from the germline V gene are DFQATT and SNEGSKA (reference sequence). Trimming removed 1 base from V and 2 bases from J, with 8 bases in between. This CDR3 region has 13 residues. TCRdb ran MiXCR on the 5' RACE reads and lists one entry per CDR3 protein. The sample contains over 40,000 distinct CDR3 sequences, about 10% of which appear only once. This clonotype occurred a few times. Its antigen is currently unknown. Time point given: blood at routine non-recurrence follow-up after resection. Unsorted whole RNA of tumor, nontumor lung or frozen PBMC was sequenced. The receptor comes from a male donor with early-stage non-small cell lung cancer. V gene TRBV20-1 combines with J gene TRBJ1-2; D not resolved. The source material was PBMCs, sampled at follow-up. The CDR3 spells CSARVNTNYGYTF. Written as DNA, the CDR3 is TGCAGTGCTAGAGTTAACACCAACTATGGCTACACCTTC.